The 7 T cell receptor beta chains below come from one sample, sequenced in a study of blood T cell repertoires in COVID-19. Clones were read by immunoSEQ multiplex PCR, and TCRdb kept only the in-frame ones, dropping some. Altogether some 370,000 clones are present, roughly 90% being singletons, with the ten largest covering approximately 1.2%. Source material: peripheral blood. These receptors all come from a man aged 35 to 55 with acute or convalescent COVID-19.

In its sample, this clone was seen a few times. This chain joins TRBV3-1 (or the pseudogene TRBV3-2) and TRBJ1-4, with unresolved D. The germline CDR1 and CDR2 sequences are LGHDT and YNNKEL (reference sequence). The CDR3 sequence is 11 residues long. Trimming removed 1 base at V and 13 bases at J, with 7 bases between. The CDR3 DNA is TGTGCCAGCAGCCAAGGGCGAGGACTGTTTTTT. It specifies CASSQGRGLFF.

This chain links TRBV4-1 with TRBJ1-5; D ambiguous. The CDR3 consists of 14 residues. Trimming shortened V by 1 base and J by 6 bases, and 10 bases separated the two germline ends. CDR1 and CDR2 (germline): MGHRA, YSYEKL. The CDR3 DNA sequence: TGCGCCAGCAGCCAAGCAAGAGGGAGTCAGCCCCAGCATTTT. As protein: CASSQARGSQPQHF.

The chain is built from TRBV3-1 (or the pseudogene TRBV3-2) and TRBJ2-6; 8 nucleotides line up with TRBD1. In germline, CDR1 is LGHDT, CDR2 YNNKEL (reference sequence). The CDR3 sequence is 18 residues long. J gave up 0 bases and V 1 base, and 5 bases lay outside the gene matches. CDR3 sequence reads: CASSQAGTGYSGANVLTF. The CDR3 coding sequence is TGTGCCAGCAGCCAAGCCGGGACAGGTTACTCTGGGGCCAACGTCCTGACTTTC.

The chain recombines TRBV12-3 or TRBV12-4 with TRBJ1-5; no reliable D call. The V end lost 6 bases, the J end lost 4 bases, and 10 bases lay between the germline ends. The CDR3 contains 13 residues. CDR3 in amino acids: CASRRTGNQPQHF. In DNA, the CDR3 is TGTGCCAGCAGGCGGACGGGAAATCAGCCCCAGCATTTT.

Turning to this clone: A junction end diverges from the germline sequence, so it may reflect a read error. The rearrangement links TRBV5-1 to TRBJ2-1; 10 bases agree with TRBD2. The CDR3 spans 16 residues. CDR1 SGHRS and CDR2 YFSETQ come from the germline V gene. The CDR3 nucleotides are TGCGCCAGCAGCTTGGCTATAGCGGGAGGTGAAGGAGGTGGTGTCTTC. The encoded protein is CASSLAIAGGEGGGVF.

This clone was recorded a few times. The sample has other DNA sequences that encode this CDR3 too. The V and J genes are TRBV30 and TRBJ1-1; D is undetermined. V lost 5 bases, J lost 3 bases, and 7 bases lay in between. The germline V gene encodes CDR1 GTSNPN and CDR2 SVGIG (reference sequence). The CDR3 extends over 11 amino acids. CDR3 sequence reads: CAWDRDTEAFF. The CDR3 DNA is TGTGCCTGGGACCGGGACACTGAAGCTTTCTTT.

This chain connects TRBV10-1 to TRBJ2-5; TRBD1 matches 7 bases. CDR3 length: 14 amino acids. The V segment lost 6 bases and the J segment 3 bases; nucleotides outside the gene matches: 7. CDR1 and CDR2 (germline): WNHNN, SYGVQD (reference sequence). CDR3 coding DNA: TGCGCCAGCAGCCCCGGACAGGAGAAAGAGACCCAGTACTTC. Its protein product is CASSPGQEKETQYF.